This T cell receptor beta chain was profiled in a study of T cell repertoires in cytomegalovirus infection. TCRdb reprocessed the reads via MiXCR and lists one record per CDR3 protein. The sample lists 490,000 or so distinct CDR3 sequences, approximately 11% occurring once. Study-wide points: Dominant in the ex vivo response were TCR beta clonotypes restricted by HLA-C and specific for CMV.

The germline V and J ends were trimmed by 2 bases and 1 base, with 8 bases remaining between them. In germline, CDR1 is MNHEY, CDR2 SVGAGI. The CDR3 is made up of 14 amino acids. This clonotype was recorded many times. Its target is unknown. Sequenced sample: PBMCs. The V call is TRBV6-5, the J call TRBJ1-2; D ambiguous. This TCR came from a human donor in good health (CMV status not recorded). Some clones in this sample may be carry-over from other donors' samples. The CDR3 DNA reads as TGTGCCAGCAGTTACCGCGAGGGTAACTATGGCTACACCTTC. This encodes CASSYREGNYGYTF.